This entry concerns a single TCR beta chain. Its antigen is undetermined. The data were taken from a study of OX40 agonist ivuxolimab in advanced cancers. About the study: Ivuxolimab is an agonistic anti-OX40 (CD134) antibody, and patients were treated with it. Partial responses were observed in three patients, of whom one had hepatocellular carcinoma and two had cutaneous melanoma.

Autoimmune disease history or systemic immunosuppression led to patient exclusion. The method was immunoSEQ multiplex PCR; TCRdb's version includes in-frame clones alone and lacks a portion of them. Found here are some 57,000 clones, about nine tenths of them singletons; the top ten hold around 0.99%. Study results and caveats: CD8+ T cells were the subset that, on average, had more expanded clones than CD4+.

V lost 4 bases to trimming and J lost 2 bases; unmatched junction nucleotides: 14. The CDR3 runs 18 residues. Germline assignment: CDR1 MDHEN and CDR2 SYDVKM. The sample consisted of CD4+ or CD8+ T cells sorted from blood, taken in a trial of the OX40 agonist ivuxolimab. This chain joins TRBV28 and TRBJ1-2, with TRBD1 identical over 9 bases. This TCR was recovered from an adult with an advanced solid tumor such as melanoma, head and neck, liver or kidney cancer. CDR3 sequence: CASSSGTGMAAGNYGYTF. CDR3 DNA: TGTGCCAGCAGTTCGGGGACAGGGATGGCCGCGGGGAACTATGGCTACACCTTC.